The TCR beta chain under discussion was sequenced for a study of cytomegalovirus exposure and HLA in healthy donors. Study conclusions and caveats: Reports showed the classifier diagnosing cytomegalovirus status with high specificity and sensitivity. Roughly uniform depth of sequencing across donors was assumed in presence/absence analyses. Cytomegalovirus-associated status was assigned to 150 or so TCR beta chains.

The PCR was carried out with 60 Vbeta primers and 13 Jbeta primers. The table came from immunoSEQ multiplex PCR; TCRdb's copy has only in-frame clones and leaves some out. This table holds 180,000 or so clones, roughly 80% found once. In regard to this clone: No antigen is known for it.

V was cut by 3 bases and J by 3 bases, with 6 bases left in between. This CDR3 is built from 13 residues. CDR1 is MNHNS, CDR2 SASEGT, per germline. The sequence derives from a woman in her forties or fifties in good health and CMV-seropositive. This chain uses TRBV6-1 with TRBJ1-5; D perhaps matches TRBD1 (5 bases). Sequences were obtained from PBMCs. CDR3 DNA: TGTGCCAGCAGTGACAGGGACAATCAGCCCCAGCATTTT. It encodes CASSDRDNQPQHF.